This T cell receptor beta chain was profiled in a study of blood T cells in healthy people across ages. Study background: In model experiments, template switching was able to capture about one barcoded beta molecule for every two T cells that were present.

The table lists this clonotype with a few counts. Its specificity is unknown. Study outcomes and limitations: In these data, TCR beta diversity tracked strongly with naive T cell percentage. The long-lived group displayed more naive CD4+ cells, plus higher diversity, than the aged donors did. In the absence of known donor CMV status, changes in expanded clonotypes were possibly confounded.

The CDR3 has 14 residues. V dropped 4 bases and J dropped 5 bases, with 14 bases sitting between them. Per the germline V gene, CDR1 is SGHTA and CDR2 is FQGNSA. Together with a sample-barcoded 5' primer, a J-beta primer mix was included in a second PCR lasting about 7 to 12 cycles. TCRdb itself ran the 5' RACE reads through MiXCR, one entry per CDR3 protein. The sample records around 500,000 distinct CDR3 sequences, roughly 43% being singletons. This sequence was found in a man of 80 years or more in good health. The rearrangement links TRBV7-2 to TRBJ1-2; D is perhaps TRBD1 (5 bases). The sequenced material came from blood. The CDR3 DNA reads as TGTGCCAGCAGCTGGGGCAGGGAGGCTTATGGCTACACCTTC. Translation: CASSWGREAYGYTF.